The source of this TCR beta chain is a study of T-cell memory formation after mild COVID-19. A few counts support this clonotype. MiXCR, applied by TCRdb to the 5' RACE reads, yields one record per CDR3 protein. The sample consists of about 400,000 distinct CDR3 sequences, about a sixth of them appearing once. The CDR3 contains 18 residues. J was trimmed by 3 bases and V by 5 bases; bases with no gene match: 14. Germline CDR1 reads SGHTA; CDR2 reads FQGNSA. The chain recombines TRBV7-2 with TRBJ1-5, with 9 bases aligning to TRBD1. The receptor's source is a man aged 18 to 30 who had mild COVID-19 (a few samples of this study predate the infection). Cell type and time point are not known. Sequenced: PBMCs or a T cell subset sorted from them (not recorded which). DNA of the CDR3: TGTGCCAGCAGCCAAGAAGCGACAGGGGGGTTTGACAATCAGCCCCAGCATTTT. This codes for CASSQEATGGFDNQPQHF. Full variable domain (remainder filled in from reference TRBV7-2 and TRBJ1-5): GAGVSQSPSNKVTEKGKDVELRCDPISGHTALYWYRQSLGQGLEFLIYFQGNSAPDKSGLPSDRFSAERTGGSVSTLTIQRTQQEDSAVYLCASSQEATGGFDNQPQHFGDGTRLSIL.